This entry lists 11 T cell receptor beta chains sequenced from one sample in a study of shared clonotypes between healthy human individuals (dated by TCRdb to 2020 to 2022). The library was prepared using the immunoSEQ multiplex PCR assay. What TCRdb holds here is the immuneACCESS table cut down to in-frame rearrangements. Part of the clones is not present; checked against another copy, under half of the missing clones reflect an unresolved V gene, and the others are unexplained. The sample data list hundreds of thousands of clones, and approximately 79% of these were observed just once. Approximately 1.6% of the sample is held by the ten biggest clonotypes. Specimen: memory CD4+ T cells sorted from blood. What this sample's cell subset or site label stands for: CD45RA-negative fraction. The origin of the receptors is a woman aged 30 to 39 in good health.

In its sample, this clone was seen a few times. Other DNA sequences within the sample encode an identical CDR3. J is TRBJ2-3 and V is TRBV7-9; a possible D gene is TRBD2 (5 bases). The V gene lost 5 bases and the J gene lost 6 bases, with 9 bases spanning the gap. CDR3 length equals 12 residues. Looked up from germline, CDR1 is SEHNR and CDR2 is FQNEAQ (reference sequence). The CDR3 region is CASSPRRDTQYF. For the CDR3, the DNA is TGTGCCAGCAGCCCTCGGAGGGATACGCAGTATTTT. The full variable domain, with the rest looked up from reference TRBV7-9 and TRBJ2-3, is DTGVSQNPRHKITKRGQNVTFRCDPISEHNRLYWYRQTLGQGPEFLTYFQNEAQLEKSRLLSDRFSAERPKGSFSTLEIQRTEQGDSAMYLCASSPRRDTQYFGPGTRLTVL.

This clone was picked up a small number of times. The CDR3 DNA sequence: TGTGCCAGCAGCCCCCGGGACAGGGGAGAGTATGGCTACACCTTC. Its protein product is CASSPRDRGEYGYTF. This chain links TRBV7-8 with TRBJ1-2; TRBD1 matches 10 bases. Trimming took 5 bases from V and 5 from J; bases not matched to a gene: 8. The germline V gene has CDR1 SGHVS and CDR2 FQNEAQ. The CDR3 contains 15 residues.

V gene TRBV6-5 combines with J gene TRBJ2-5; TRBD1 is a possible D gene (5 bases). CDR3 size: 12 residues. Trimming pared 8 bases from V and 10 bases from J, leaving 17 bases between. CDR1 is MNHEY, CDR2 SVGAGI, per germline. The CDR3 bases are TGTGCCAGCGGAGACAGCCTGGTGGTCCAGTACTTC. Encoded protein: CASGDSLVVQYF.

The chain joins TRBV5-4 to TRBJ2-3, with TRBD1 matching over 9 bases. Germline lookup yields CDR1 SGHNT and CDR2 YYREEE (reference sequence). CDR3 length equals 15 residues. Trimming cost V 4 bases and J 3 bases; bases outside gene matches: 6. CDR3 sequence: CASSLQGATTDTQYF. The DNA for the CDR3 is TGTGCCAGCAGCCTACAGGGGGCCACAACAGATACGCAGTATTTT.

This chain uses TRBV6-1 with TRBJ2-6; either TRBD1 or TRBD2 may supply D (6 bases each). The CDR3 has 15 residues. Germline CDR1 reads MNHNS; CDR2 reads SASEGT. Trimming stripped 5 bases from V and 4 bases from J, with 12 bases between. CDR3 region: CASSRGAPGANVLTF. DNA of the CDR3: TGTGCCAGCAGTAGGGGGGCCCCCGGGGCCAACGTCCTGACTTTC.

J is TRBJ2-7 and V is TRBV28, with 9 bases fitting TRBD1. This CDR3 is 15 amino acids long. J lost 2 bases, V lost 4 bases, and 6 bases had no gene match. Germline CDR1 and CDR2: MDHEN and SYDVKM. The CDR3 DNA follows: TGTGCCAGCAGTTCACCGGGACAGGGTACCTACGAGCAGTACTTC. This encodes CASSSPGQGTYEQYF.

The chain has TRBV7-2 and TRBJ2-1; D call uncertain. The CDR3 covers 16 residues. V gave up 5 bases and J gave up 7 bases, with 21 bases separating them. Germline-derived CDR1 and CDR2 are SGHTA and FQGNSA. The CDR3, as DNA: TGTGCCAGCAGCCCCTCGGCCCTAGGCCTTCATAATGAGCAGTTCTTC. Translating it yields CASSPSALGLHNEQFF. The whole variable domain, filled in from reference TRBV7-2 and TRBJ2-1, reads GAGVSQSPSNKVTEKGKDVELRCDPISGHTALYWYRQSLGQGLEFLIYFQGNSAPDKSGLPSDRFSAERTGGSVSTLTIQRTQQEDSAVYLCASSPSALGLHNEQFFGPGTRLTVL.

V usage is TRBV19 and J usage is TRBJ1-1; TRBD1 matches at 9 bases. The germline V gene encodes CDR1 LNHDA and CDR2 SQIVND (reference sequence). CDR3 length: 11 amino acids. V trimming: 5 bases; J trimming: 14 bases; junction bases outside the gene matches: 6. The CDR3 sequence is CASSPGTGRFF. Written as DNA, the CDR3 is TGTGCCAGTAGTCCCGGGACAGGGAGATTCTTT. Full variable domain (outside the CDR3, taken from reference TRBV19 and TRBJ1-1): DGGITQSPKYLFRKEGQNVTLSCEQNLNHDAMYWYRQDPGQGLRLIYYSQIVNDFQKGDIAEGYSVSREKKESFPLTVTSAQKNPTAFYLCASSPGTGRFFGQGTRLTVV.

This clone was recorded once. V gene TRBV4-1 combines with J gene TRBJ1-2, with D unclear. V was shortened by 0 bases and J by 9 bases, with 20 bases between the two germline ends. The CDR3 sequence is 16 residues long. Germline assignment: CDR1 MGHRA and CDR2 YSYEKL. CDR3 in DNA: TGCGCCAGCAGCCAAGATAGAGGAGAAGGGAGTATGAGCTACACCTTC. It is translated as CASSQDRGEGSMSYTF.

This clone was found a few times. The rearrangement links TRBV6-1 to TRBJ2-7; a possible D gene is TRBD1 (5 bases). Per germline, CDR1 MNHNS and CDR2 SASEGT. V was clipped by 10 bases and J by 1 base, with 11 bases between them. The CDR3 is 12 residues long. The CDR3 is CAITRDSYEQYF. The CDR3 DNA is TGTGCCATCACCAGGGATTCCTACGAGCAGTACTTC.

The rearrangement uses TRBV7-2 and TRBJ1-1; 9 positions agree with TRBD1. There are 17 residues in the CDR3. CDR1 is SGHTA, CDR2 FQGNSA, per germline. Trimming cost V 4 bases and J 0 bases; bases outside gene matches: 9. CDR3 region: CASSSPGTGYLNTEAFF. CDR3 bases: TGTGCCAGCAGCTCCCCTGGGACAGGGTACCTGAACACTGAAGCTTTCTTT.